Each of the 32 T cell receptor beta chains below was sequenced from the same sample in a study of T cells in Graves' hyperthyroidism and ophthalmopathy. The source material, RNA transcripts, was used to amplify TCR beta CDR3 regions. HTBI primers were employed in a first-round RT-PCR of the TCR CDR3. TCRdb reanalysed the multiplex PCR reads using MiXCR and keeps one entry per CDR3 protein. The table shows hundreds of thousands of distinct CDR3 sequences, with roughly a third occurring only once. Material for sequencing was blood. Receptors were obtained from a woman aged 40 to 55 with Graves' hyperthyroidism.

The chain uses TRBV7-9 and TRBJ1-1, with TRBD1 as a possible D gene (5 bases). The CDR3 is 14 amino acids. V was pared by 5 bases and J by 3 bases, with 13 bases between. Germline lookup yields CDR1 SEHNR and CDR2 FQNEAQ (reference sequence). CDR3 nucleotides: TGTGCCAGCAGCCTCAGGGTTGTCCACACTGAAGCTTTCTTT. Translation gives CASSLRVVHTEAFF.

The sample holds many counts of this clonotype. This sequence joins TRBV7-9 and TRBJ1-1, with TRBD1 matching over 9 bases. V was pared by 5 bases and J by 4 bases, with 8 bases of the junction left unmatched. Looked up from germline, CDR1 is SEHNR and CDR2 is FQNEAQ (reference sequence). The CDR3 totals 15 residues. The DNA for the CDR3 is TGTGCCAGCAGCCCCTGGACAGGGGAGGTCACTGAAGCTTTCTTT. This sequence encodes CASSPWTGEVTEAFF.

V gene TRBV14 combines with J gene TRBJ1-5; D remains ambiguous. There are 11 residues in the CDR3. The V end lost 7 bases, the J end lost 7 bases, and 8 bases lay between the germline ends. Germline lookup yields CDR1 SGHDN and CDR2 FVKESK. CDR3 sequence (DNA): TGTGCCAGCACTATTGAGCAGCCCCAGCATTTT. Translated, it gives CASTIEQPQHF.

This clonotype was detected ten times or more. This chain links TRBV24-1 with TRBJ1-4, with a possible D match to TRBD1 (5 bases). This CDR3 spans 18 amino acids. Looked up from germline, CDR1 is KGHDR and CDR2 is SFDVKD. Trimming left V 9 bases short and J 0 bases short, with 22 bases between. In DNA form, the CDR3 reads TGTGCCACCGATCTGGACAAGGGGTCCCCTCCAACTAATGAAAAACTGTTTTTT. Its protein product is CATDLDKGSPPTNEKLFF.

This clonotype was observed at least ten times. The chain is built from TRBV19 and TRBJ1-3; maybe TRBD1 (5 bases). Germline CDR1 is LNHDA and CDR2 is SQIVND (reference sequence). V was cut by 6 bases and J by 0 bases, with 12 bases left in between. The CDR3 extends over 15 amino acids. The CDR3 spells CASRSGVSSGNTIYF. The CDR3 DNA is TGTGCCAGTAGGTCGGGGGTGAGCTCTGGAAACACCATATATTTT.

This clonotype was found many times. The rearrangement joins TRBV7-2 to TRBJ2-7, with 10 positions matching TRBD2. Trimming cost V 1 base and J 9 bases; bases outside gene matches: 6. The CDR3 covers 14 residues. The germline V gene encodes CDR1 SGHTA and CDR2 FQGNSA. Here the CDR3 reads CASSLVLAGSGQYF. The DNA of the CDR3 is TGTGCCAGCAGCTTAGTACTAGCGGGGTCCGGGCAGTACTTC.

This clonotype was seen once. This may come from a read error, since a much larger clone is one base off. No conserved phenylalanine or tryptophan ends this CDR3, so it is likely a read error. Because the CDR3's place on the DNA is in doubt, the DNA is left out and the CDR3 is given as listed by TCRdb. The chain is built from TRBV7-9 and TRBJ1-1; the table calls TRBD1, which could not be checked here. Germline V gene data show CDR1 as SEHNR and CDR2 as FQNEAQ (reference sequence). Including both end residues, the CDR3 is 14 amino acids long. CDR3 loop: CASGLWEQGTRQHY.

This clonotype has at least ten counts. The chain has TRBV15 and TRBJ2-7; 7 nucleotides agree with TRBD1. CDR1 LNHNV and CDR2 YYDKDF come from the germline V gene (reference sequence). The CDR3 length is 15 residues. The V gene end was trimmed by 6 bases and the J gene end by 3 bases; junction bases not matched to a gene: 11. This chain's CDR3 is CATRKETGSIYEQYF. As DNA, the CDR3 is TGTGCCACCAGGAAAGAGACAGGGAGCATCTACGAGCAGTACTTC.

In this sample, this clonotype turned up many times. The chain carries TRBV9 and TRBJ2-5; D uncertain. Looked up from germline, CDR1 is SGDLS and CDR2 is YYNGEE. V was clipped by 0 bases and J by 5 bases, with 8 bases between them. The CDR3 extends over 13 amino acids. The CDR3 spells CASSVGSLETQYF. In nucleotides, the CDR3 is TGTGCCAGCAGCGTAGGGTCATTGGAGACCCAGTACTTC.

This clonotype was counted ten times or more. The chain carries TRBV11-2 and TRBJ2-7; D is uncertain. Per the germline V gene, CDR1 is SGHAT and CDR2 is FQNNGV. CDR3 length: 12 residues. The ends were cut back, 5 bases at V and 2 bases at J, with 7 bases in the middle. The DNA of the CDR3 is TGTGCCAGCAGCCATGTAACCTACGAGCAGTACTTC. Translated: CASSHVTYEQYF.

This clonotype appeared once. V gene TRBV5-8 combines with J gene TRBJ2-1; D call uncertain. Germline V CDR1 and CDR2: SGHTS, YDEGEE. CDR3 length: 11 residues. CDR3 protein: CGARSYNEQFF. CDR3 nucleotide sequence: TGTGGAGCTCGCTCCTACAATGAGCAGTTCTTC.

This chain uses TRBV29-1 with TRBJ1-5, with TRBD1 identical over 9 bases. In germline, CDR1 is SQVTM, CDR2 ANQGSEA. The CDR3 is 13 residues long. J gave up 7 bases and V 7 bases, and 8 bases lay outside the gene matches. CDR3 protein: CSARTGDNQPQHF. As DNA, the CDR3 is TGCAGCGCCAGGACAGGGGATAACCAGCCCCAGCATTTT.

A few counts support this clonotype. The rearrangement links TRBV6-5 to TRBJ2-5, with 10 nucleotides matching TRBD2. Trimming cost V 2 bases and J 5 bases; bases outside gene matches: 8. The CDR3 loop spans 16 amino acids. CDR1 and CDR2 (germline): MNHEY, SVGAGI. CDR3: CASSYEASGSLETQYF. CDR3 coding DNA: TGTGCCAGCAGTTACGAGGCTAGCGGGAGTTTGGAGACCCAGTACTTC.

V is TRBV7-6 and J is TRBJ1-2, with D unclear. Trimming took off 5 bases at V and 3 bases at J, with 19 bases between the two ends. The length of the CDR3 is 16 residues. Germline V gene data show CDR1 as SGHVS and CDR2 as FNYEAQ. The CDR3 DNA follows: TGTGCCAGCAGCCAAGATCGCGGGAGGCTGTACTATGGCTACACCTTC. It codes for CASSQDRGRLYYGYTF.

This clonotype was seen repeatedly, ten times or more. Written as DNA, the CDR3 is TGTGCCAGCAGCTTGAGGTTCAGGGACAGCGCCAATCAGCCCCAGCATTTT. Translation gives CASSLRFRDSANQPQHF. This chain links TRBV5-5 with TRBJ1-5; 7 bases map to TRBD1. Germline V CDR1 and CDR2: SGHKS, YYEKEE (reference sequence). Trimming at V came to 1 base and at J to 3 bases, leaving 10 bases not matched to a gene. This CDR3 is 17 amino acids long. The whole variable domain, filled in from reference TRBV5-5 and TRBJ1-5, reads DAGVTQSPTHLIKTRGQQVTLRCSPISGHKSVSWYQQVLGQGPQFIFQYYEKEERGRGNFPDRFSARQFPNYSSELNVNALLLGDSALYLCASSLRFRDSANQPQHFGDGTRLSIL.

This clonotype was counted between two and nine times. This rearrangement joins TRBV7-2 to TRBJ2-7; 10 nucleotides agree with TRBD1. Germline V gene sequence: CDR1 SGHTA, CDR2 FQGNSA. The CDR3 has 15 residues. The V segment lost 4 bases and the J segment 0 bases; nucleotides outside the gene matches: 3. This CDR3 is CASSWTGGDSYEQYF. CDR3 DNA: TGTGCCAGCAGCTGGACAGGGGGGGACTCCTACGAGCAGTACTTC. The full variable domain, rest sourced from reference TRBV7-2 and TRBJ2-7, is GAGVSQSPSNKVTEKGKDVELRCDPISGHTALYWYRQSLGQGLEFLIYFQGNSAPDKSGLPSDRFSAERTGGSVSTLTIQRTQQEDSAVYLCASSWTGGDSYEQYFGPGTRLTVT.

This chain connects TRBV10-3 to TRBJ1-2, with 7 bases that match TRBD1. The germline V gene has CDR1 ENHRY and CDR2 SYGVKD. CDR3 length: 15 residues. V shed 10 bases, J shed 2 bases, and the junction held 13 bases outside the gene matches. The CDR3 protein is CASSLHPTGNYGYTF. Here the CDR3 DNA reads TGTGCCAGCAGCTTACACCCGACAGGGAACTATGGCTACACCTTC.

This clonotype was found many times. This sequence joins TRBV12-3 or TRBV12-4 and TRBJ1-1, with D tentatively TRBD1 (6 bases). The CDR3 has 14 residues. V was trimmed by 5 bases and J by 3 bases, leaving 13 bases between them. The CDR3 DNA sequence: TGTGCCAGCAGTCTACAGGGAGAGGACACTGAAGCTTTCTTT. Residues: CASSLQGEDTEAFF.

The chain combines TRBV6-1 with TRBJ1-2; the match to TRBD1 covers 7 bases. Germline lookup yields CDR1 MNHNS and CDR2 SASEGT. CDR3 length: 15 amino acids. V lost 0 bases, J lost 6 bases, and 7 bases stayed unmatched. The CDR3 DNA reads TGTGCCAGCAGTGAAGCAAAGGGGGCAAGGAATGGCTACACCTTC. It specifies CASSEAKGARNGYTF.

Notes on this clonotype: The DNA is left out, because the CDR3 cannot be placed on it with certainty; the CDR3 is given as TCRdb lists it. The CDR3 spells CASSFGQGAGNTF. V gene TRBV7-3 combines with J gene TRBJ1-2; TRBD1 was called by the table and not checked on the DNA. A total of 13 residues make up the CDR3, ends included. The V gene's germline CDR1 is SGHTA and CDR2 FQGTGA.

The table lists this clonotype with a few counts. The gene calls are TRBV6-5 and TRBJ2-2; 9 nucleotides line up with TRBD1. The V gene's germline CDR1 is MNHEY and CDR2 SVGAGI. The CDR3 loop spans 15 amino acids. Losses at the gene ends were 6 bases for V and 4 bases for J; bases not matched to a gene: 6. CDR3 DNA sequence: TGTGCCAGCAGCTCCGGGACAGGGTTCACCGGGGAGCTGTTTTTT. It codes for CASSSGTGFTGELFF.

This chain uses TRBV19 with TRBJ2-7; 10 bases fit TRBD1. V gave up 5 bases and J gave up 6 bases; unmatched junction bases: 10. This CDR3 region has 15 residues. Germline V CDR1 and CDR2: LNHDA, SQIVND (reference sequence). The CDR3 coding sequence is TGTGCCAGTAGTCCCCCCGGGACAGGGGTCCGCGAGCAGTACTTC. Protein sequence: CASSPPGTGVREQYF.

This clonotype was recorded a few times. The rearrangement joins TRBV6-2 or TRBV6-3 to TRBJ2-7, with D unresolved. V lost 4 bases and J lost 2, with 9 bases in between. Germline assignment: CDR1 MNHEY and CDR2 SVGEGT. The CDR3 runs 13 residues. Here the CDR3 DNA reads TGTGCCAGCAGTTCGTTTGGGGCCTACGAGCAGTACTTC. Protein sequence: CASSSFGAYEQYF.

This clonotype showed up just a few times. CDR3 sequence (DNA): TGTGCCAGCAGCTTAGTGACGGGCGGCCCGCCCCGGAACACTGAAGCTTTCTTT. Protein: CASSLVTGGPPRNTEAFF. The V gene is TRBV7-2, the J gene TRBJ1-1; no reliable D call. Trimming took off 1 base at V and 1 base at J, with 19 bases between the two ends. The germline CDR1 and CDR2 sequences are SGHTA and FQGNSA. This CDR3 region has 18 residues.

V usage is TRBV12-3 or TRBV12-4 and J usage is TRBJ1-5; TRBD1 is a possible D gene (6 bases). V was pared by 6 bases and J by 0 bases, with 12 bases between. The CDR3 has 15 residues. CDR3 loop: CASSRDIYSNQPQHF. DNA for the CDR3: TGTGCCAGCAGCCGGGACATCTATAGCAATCAGCCCCAGCATTTT.

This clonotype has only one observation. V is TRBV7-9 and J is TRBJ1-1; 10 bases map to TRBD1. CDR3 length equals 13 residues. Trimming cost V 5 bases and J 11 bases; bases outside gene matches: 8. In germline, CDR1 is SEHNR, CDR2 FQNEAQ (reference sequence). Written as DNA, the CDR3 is TGTGCCAGCAGCCGGGGACAGGGGAAGAAGGCTTTCTTT. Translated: CASSRGQGKKAFF.

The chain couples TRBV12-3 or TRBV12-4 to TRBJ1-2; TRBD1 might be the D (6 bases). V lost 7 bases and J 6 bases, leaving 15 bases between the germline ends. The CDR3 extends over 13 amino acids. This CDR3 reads CASNSGNRDGYTF. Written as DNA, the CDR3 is TGTGCCAGCAATTCCGGTAACAGGGATGGCTACACCTTC.

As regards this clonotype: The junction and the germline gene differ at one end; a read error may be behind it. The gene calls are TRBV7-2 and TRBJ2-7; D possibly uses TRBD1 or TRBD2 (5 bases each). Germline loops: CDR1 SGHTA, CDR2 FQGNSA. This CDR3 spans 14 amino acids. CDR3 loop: CASTRDPHTYEEYF. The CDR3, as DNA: TGTGCCAGCACCCGGGACCCACACACCTACGAGGAGTACTTC.

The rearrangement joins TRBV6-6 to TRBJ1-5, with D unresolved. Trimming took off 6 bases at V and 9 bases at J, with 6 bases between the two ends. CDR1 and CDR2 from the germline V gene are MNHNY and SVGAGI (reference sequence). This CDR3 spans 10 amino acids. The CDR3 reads CASSPSPQHF. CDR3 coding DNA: TGTGCCAGCAGCCCCTCGCCCCAGCATTTT.

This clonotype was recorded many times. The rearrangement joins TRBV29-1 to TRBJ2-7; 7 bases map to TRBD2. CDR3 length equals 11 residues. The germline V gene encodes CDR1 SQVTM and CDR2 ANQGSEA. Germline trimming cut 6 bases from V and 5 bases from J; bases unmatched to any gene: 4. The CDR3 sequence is CSVWGGNEQYF. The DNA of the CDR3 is TGCAGCGTCTGGGGGGGAAACGAGCAGTACTTC.

The CDR3 sequence is CASSGGSANYGYTF. CDR3 nucleotides: TGTGCCAGCAGCGGGGGGTCCGCTAACTATGGCTACACCTTC. The V call is TRBV7-2, the J call TRBJ1-2, with a tentative D call TRBD1 (5 bases). The germline gives CDR1 SGHTA, CDR2 FQGNSA. Trimming cost V 5 bases and J 0 bases, with 10 bases left between them. The CDR3 spans 14 residues.

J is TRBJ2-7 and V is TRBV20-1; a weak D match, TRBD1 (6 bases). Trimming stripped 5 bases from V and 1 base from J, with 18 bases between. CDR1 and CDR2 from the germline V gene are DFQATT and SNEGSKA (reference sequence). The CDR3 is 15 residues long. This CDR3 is CSALPPSTGSYEQYF. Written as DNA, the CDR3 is TGCAGTGCTCTCCCACCCTCGACAGGATCCTACGAGCAGTACTTC.